Each of the 24 T cell receptor beta chains below was sequenced from the same sample in a study of cytomegalovirus exposure and HLA in healthy donors. Primers for the PCR totalled 60 Vbeta and 13 Jbeta. Clones were sequenced by immunoSEQ multiplex PCR, and TCRdb holds only the in-frame ones, with some missing. This sample yields roughly 150,000 clones, of which 73% are seen a single time; under 5.5% belongs to the top ten. The specimen was PBMCs. These receptors originate from a woman between 18 and 30 years old in good health and CMV-seropositive.

The chain links TRBV30 to TRBJ2-7; 8 positions match TRBD2. The CDR3 loop spans 14 amino acids. Germline assignment: CDR1 GTSNPN and CDR2 SVGIG (reference sequence). V dropped 3 bases and J dropped 3; count of bases not matched to a gene: 7. In nucleotides, the CDR3 is TGTGCCTGGAGCCGGGGGGGCCGGTACTACGAGCAGTACTTC. This codes for CAWSRGGRYYEQYF.

This clone has a handful of counts. CDR3: CASSQGLGQGAVEQYF. CDR3 sequence (DNA): TGTGCCAGCAGCCAAGGCCTAGGACAGGGGGCGGTTGAGCAGTACTTC. V and J are TRBV4-2 and TRBJ2-7; 11 bases are a match to TRBD1. Looked up from germline, CDR1 is LGHNA and CDR2 is YNFKEQ. V gave up 1 base and J gave up 7 bases; unmatched junction bases: 9. CDR3 length: 16 amino acids.

This clone was observed a handful of times. The chain recombines TRBV5-1 with TRBJ1-3, with 8 bases fitting TRBD1. This CDR3 comprises 16 residues. Germline trimming cut 0 bases from V and 3 bases from J; bases unmatched to any gene: 5. Germline CDR1 SGHRS, CDR2 YFSETQ. The CDR3 protein is CASSLATGTGGNTIYF. The DNA of the CDR3 is TGCGCCAGCAGCTTGGCGACGGGGACAGGTGGAAACACCATATATTTT.

The chain joins TRBV27 to TRBJ1-4, with D tentatively TRBD1 (6 bases). Trimming removed 1 base at V and 5 bases at J, with 17 bases between. The CDR3 has 17 amino acids. Germline V CDR1 and CDR2: MNHEY, SMNVEV (reference sequence). The CDR3 here is CASSLLRPTGPNEKLFF. In DNA, the CDR3 is TGTGCCAGCAGTTTATTGCGACCGACAGGTCCAAATGAAAAACTGTTTTTT.

The CDR3 nucleotides are TGTGCCATCAGTCCGGGACAGAACTATGGCTACACCTTC. Protein sequence: CAISPGQNYGYTF. The rearrangement links TRBV10-3 to TRBJ1-2; TRBD1 matches 7 bases. J was trimmed by 2 bases and V by 5 bases; bases with no gene match: 2. Germline loops: CDR1 ENHRY, CDR2 SYGVKD. The CDR3 spans 13 residues.

The chain links TRBV9 to TRBJ2-5; a possible D gene is TRBD1 (7 bases). The J call could be wrong; TRBJ2-7 is a better fit for the DNA end. Germline V gene sequence: CDR1 SGDLS, CDR2 YYNGEE. The CDR3 runs to 15 residues. The CDR3 here is CASSVNMQGGYEQYF. CDR3 sequence (DNA): TGTGCCAGCAGCGTGAATATGCAGGGGGGCTACGAGCAGTACTTC.

This rearrangement joins TRBV5-1 to TRBJ2-1; no clear D gene. Trimming took 2 bases from V and 1 from J, leaving 7 bases between them. The CDR3 is 14 residues long. Germline V gene lookup returns CDR1 SGHRS and CDR2 YFSETQ. CDR3 coding DNA: TGCGCCAGCAGCTTAGGCAGGTCCTACAATGAGCAGTTCTTC. This translates into CASSLGRSYNEQFF. The full variable domain, completed using reference TRBV5-1 and TRBJ2-1, is KAGVTQTPRYLIKTRGQQVTLSCSPISGHRSVSWYQQTPGQGLQFLFEYFSETQRNKGNFPGRFSGRQFSNSRSEMNVSTLELGDSALYLCASSLGRSYNEQFFGPGTRLTVL.

The chain joins TRBV19 to TRBJ1-2; D remains ambiguous. With 3 bases removed from V and 8 bases from J, the gap between germline ends came to 13 bases. CDR1 and CDR2 (germline): LNHDA, SQIVND (reference sequence). The CDR3 loop spans 13 amino acids. CDR3 DNA sequence: TGTGCCAGTAGTATGGAGGCGGCTGGGGGCTACACCTTC. It encodes CASSMEAAGGYTF.

This clone has more than one count but fewer than ten. The chain uses TRBV7-6 and TRBJ2-5, with TRBD2 identical over 11 bases. The J segment lost 5 bases and the V segment lost 3 bases, leaving 8 bases of the junction unmatched. Looked up from germline, CDR1 is SGHVS and CDR2 is FNYEAQ. The CDR3 sequence is 16 residues long. The CDR3 reads CASSFIAGGGGETQYF. Here the CDR3 DNA reads TGTGCCAGCAGCTTCATAGCGGGGGGGGGTGGGGAGACCCAGTACTTC.

This clone was found a few times. The chain couples TRBV7-8 to TRBJ1-6, with TRBD1 matching over 7 bases. CDR1 is SGHVS and CDR2 is FQNEAQ in the germline V gene. J lost 12 bases, V lost 5 bases, and 7 bases had no gene match. This CDR3 region has 13 residues. CDR3 bases: TGTGCCAGCAGCAAATGGGACAGAGAACCCCTCCACTTT. Its translation: CASSKWDREPLHF.

The gene calls are TRBV2 and TRBJ1-2; TRBD1 is a possible D gene (5 bases). The CDR3 is made up of 13 amino acids. Trimming removed 6 bases at V and 4 bases at J, with 12 bases between. The germline V gene has CDR1 SNHLY and CDR2 FYNNEI. CDR3: CASSDGGGYGYTF. The CDR3 DNA reads as TGTGCCAGCAGCGACGGGGGTGGCTATGGCTACACCTTC.

The V call is TRBV10-3, the J call TRBJ2-7; D gene ambiguous. This CDR3 region has 13 residues. V dropped 4 bases and J dropped 3 bases, with 10 bases sitting between them. Germline V CDR1 and CDR2: ENHRY, SYGVKD. For the CDR3, the DNA is TGTGCCATCAGTGTGGTCGGAGTCTACGAGCAGTACTTC. Translation: CAISVVGVYEQYF.

This clone has only a few counts. This rearrangement joins TRBV11-3 to TRBJ2-7; D possibly corresponds to TRBD1 (6 bases). CDR1 and CDR2 from the germline V gene are SGHNT and YENEEA. The CDR3 consists of 16 residues. V was pared by 0 bases and J by 1 base, with 13 bases between. The CDR3 region has the DNA TGTGCCAGCAGCTTAGATTCACAGGGCCCGTCCTACGAGCAGTACTTC. Protein sequence: CASSLDSQGPSYEQYF. Supplemented by reference TRBV11-3 and TRBJ2-7, the full variable domain reads EAGVVQSPRYKIIEKKQPVAFWCNPISGHNTLYWYLQNLGQGPELLIRYENEEAVDDSQLPKDRFSAERLKGVDSTLKIQPAELGDSAVYLCASSLDSQGPSYEQYFGPGTRLTVT.

The chain carries TRBV19 and TRBJ2-2, with 9 bases that match TRBD1. The CDR3 has 15 amino acids. Germline assignment: CDR1 LNHDA and CDR2 SQIVND (reference sequence). V was pared by 4 bases and J by 4 bases, with 4 bases of the junction left unmatched. CDR3 sequence: CASSTGQGGTGELFF. CDR3 nucleotide sequence: TGTGCCAGTAGTACGGGACAGGGAGGCACCGGGGAGCTGTTTTTT.

This clone has a single count. V gene TRBV13 combines with J gene TRBJ2-1; 10 bases line up with TRBD1. The junction had 9 bases not matched to a gene; V was cut back by 6 bases and J by 7 bases. There are 15 residues in the CDR3. CDR1 and CDR2 from the germline V gene are PRHDT and FYEKMQ (reference sequence). The CDR3 loop is CASSFDRGLGNEQFF. The DNA for the CDR3 is TGTGCCAGCAGTTTCGACAGGGGGCTTGGAAATGAGCAGTTCTTC.

The chain employs TRBV11-3 and TRBJ2-3; tentatively, D is TRBD2 (6 bases). V shed 2 bases and J shed 6 bases, with 27 bases lying between them. CDR3 size: 19 residues. The V gene's germline CDR1 is SGHNT and CDR2 YENEEA. The CDR3 DNA is TGTGCCAGCAGCTTAAGGGGACCTCAGTGGCGGGGAATGGGGGATACGCAGTATTTT. Protein product: CASSLRGPQWRGMGDTQYF.

The CDR3 region is CASSGGPSYEQYF. The CDR3 region has the DNA TGTGCCAGCAGCGGGGGGCCCTCCTACGAGCAGTACTTC. J is TRBJ2-5 and V is TRBV6-6; D perhaps matches TRBD2 (7 bases). The last part of the DNA fits TRBJ2-7 better; the J call may be wrong. Per germline, CDR1 MNHNY and CDR2 SVGAGI (reference sequence). The CDR3 contains 13 residues.

The CDR3 region has the DNA TGTGCCAGCAGCGCCGGGGGGATCCAAGAGACCCAGTACTTC. Translated, it gives CASSAGGIQETQYF. This chain connects TRBV9 to TRBJ2-5, with TRBD2 identical over 7 bases. The V gene end was trimmed by 3 bases and the J gene end by 1 base; junction bases not matched to a gene: 3. The CDR3 length is 14 residues. Germline values: CDR1 SGDLS, CDR2 YYNGEE.

The chain uses TRBV6-6 and TRBJ1-4, with 8 bases aligning to TRBD1. V lost 6 bases to trimming and J lost 8 bases; unmatched junction nucleotides: 11. CDR1 MNHNY and CDR2 SVGAGI come from the germline V gene (reference sequence). The CDR3 has 15 residues. This CDR3 reads CASSAGGGVREKLFF. The DNA for the CDR3 is TGTGCCAGCAGCGCAGGGGGCGGTGTGAGAGAAAAACTGTTTTTT.

The V and J genes are TRBV30 and TRBJ2-7, with a weak D call TRBD2 (5 bases). Germline V gives CDR1 GTSNPN, CDR2 SVGIG (reference sequence). V was trimmed by 2 bases and J by 3 bases, leaving 17 bases between them. The CDR3 covers 15 residues. The CDR3 nucleotides read TGTGCCTGGAGTCCCTCCGCGGGCGAAGGCTACGAGCAGTACTTC. Amino acids: CAWSPSAGEGYEQYF.

The chain recombines TRBV5-4 with TRBJ2-1, with TRBD2 matching 7 bases. The CDR3 runs 16 residues. Trimming at V came to 0 bases and at J to 1 base, leaving 4 bases not matched to a gene. Germline V gives CDR1 SGHNT, CDR2 YYREEE (reference sequence). CDR3 DNA: TGTGCCAGCAGCTTGGATGGGGGGGGATCCTACAATGAGCAGTTCTTC. This sequence encodes CASSLDGGGSYNEQFF.

The rearrangement joins TRBV7-9 to TRBJ1-1; D gene ambiguous. The CDR3 totals 15 residues. V lost 0 bases to trimming and J lost 0 bases, with 8 bases between them. Germline V gene sequence: CDR1 SEHNR, CDR2 FQNEAQ (reference sequence). The CDR3 region is CASSLAGGMNTEAFF. CDR3 nucleotides: TGTGCCAGCAGCTTAGCAGGCGGAATGAACACTGAAGCTTTCTTT.

The chain couples TRBV7-8 to TRBJ2-7, with TRBD1 matching 7 bases. There are 15 residues in the CDR3. V was clipped by 1 base and J by 0 bases; unmatched bases: 3. The germline V gene has CDR1 SGHVS and CDR2 FQNEAQ. In DNA, the CDR3 is TGTGCCAGCAGCTTAGTAGGGGGCAACTCCTACGAGCAGTACTTC. Translation: CASSLVGGNSYEQYF.

This chain joins TRBV4-3 and TRBJ1-2; possibly TRBD1 for D (6 bases). Germline V gene sequence: CDR1 LGHNA, CDR2 YSLEER. Trimming pared 3 bases from V and 7 bases from J, leaving 15 bases between. The CDR3 spans 14 residues. CDR3 amino acids: CASSQYRESSGYTF. Here the CDR3 DNA reads TGCGCCAGCAGCCAGTACAGGGAATCCTCTGGCTACACCTTC.